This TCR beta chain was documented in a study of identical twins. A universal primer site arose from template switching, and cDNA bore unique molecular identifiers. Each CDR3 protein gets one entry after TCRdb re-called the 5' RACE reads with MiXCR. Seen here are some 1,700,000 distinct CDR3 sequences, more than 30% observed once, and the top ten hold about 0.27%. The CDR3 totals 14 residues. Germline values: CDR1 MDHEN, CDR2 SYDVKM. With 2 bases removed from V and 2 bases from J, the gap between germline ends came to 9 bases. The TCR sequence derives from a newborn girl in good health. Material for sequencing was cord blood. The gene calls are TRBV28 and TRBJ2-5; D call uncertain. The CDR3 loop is CASSLVHRQETQYF. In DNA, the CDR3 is TGTGCCAGCAGTTTAGTCCACAGACAAGAGACCCAGTACTTC.